The 18 T cell receptor beta chains in this list originate from one sample, sequenced in a study of CD8 T cells in cerebrospinal fluid in Alzheimer's disease. TCRdb re-called the 10x single-cell sequencing reads, yielding one record per CDR3 amino acid sequence without DNA. This sample's table has roughly 1,500 distinct CDR3 sequences. The sequencing input was cerebrospinal fluid. These receptors were collected from a human donor with Alzheimer's disease.

By frequency, this clonotype is medium-sized. V gene TRBV7-9 combines with J gene TRBJ2-7. The CDR3 spans 14 residues. Germline V lookup: CDR1 SEHNR, CDR2 FQNEAQ (reference sequence). The CDR3 reads CASSPHGLSYEQYF. The full variable domain, its missing parts supplied by reference TRBV7-9 and TRBJ2-7, is DTGVSQNPRHKITKRGQNVTFRCDPISEHNRLYWYRQTLGQGPEFLTYFQNEAQLEKSRLLSDRFSAERPKGSFSTLEIQRTEQGDSAMYLCASSPHGLSYEQYFGPGTRLTVT.

Considering frequency, this clonotype is large. The rearrangement uses TRBV20-1 and TRBJ2-6. The CDR3 runs 13 residues. The germline CDR1 and CDR2 sequences are DFQATT and SNEGSKA (reference sequence). CDR3 residues: CSARDAGANVLTF.

According to its frequency, this clonotype is medium-sized. This chain connects TRBV2 to TRBJ2-7; TCRdb picks TRBD1, but there is no DNA to check that call. This CDR3 spans 12 amino acids. CDR1 and CDR2 from the germline V gene are SNHLY and FYNNEI. CDR3 loop: CASSSRVFEQYF.

This clonotype ranks as medium-sized in terms of frequency. V and J are TRBV29-1 and TRBJ2-1; TCRdb reports TRBD1, a call that lacks DNA to check it against. In germline, CDR1 is SQVTM, CDR2 ANQGSEA. The CDR3 covers 12 residues. The CDR3 sequence is CSVERPPNEQFF.

The chain combines TRBV19 with TRBJ2-3; without DNA, the TCRdb call of TRBD1 cannot be checked. Per the germline V gene, CDR1 is LNHDA and CDR2 is SQIVND (reference sequence). The CDR3 has 15 residues. CDR3 sequence reads: CASSIDGRGTDTQYF.

This clonotype registers medium-sized by frequency. The V gene is TRBV7-3, the J gene TRBJ2-1; TCRdb reports TRBD2, a call that lacks DNA to check it against. Germline CDR1 is SGHTA and CDR2 is FQGTGA. This CDR3 is 15 amino acids long. The CDR3 protein is CASSLIGRSGNEQFF.

According to its frequency, this clonotype is medium-sized. The J gene is TRBJ2-7, the V gene TRBV3-1; TCRdb selects TRBD2, and the lack of DNA leaves this call unchecked. The CDR3 has 15 amino acids. The germline CDR1 and CDR2 sequences are LGHDT and YNNKEL (reference sequence). This CDR3 reads CASSHWEGGGYEQYF.

This chain joins TRBV19 and TRBJ2-7; the D call from TCRdb, TRBD2, cannot be confirmed without DNA. The CDR3 length is 14 residues. From germline, CDR1 is LNHDA and CDR2 SQIVND (reference sequence). The CDR3 sequence: CASSIVEGSYEQYF.

This clonotype is classed as medium-sized by frequency. This CDR3 reads CATSRVGQGPFEQYF. The chain has TRBV15 and TRBJ2-7; lacking DNA, the TRBD1 call made by TCRdb goes unchecked. The length of the CDR3 is 15 residues. CDR1 and CDR2 from the germline V gene are LNHNV and YYDKDF (reference sequence).

This clonotype ranks as medium-sized in terms of frequency. The chain combines TRBV24-1 with TRBJ2-1; TCRdb returns TRBD2, unconfirmable since there is no DNA. The germline gives CDR1 KGHDR, CDR2 SFDVKD. CDR3 length: 16 residues. The CDR3 spells CATSDLTLAGADEQFF.

Judged by frequency, this clonotype is medium-sized (0.01 to 0.1%). This chain uses TRBV6-4 with TRBJ2-7; TCRdb reports TRBD2, a call that lacks DNA to check it against. CDR1 MRHNA and CDR2 SNTAGT come from the germline V gene. This CDR3 region has 15 residues. This CDR3 reads CASHHREGGPYEQYF.

Judged by frequency, this clonotype is medium-sized. CDR3 residues: CASRRRGQGLINQPQHF. This chain uses TRBV19 with TRBJ1-5; lacking DNA, the TRBD1 call made by TCRdb goes unchecked. This CDR3 region has 17 residues. Germline CDR1 is LNHDA and CDR2 is SQIVND (reference sequence). The variable domain in full, completed from reference TRBV19 and TRBJ1-5, reads DGGITQSPKYLFRKEGQNVTLSCEQNLNHDAMYWYRQDPGQGLRLIYYSQIVNDFQKGDIAEGYSVSREKKESFPLTVTSAQKNPTAFYLCASRRRGQGLINQPQHFGDGTRLSIL.

Frequency places this clonotype as large. The chain joins TRBV14 to TRBJ2-6; lacking DNA, the TRBD1 call made by TCRdb goes unchecked. Germline-derived CDR1 and CDR2 are SGHDN and FVKESK. The CDR3 sequence is 15 residues long. CDR3: CASSRDNSGANVLTF.

Judged by frequency, this clonotype is medium-sized. The V and J genes are TRBV12-3 or TRBV12-4 and TRBJ1-5. The CDR3 totals 15 residues. CDR3 amino acids: CASSPPTWGNQPQHF.

The chain employs TRBV6-1 and TRBJ2-7. Germline V gives CDR1 MNHNS, CDR2 SASEGT. The CDR3 contains 14 residues. The CDR3 is CASSRTSTSYEQYF.

This clonotype shows up as medium-sized by frequency. The rearrangement joins TRBV19 to TRBJ2-7. In germline, CDR1 is LNHDA, CDR2 SQIVND (reference sequence). The CDR3 length is 18 residues. CDR3 region: CASSRRLPETSDSYEQYF. Drawing the rest from reference TRBV19 and TRBJ2-7, the complete variable domain is DGGITQSPKYLFRKEGQNVTLSCEQNLNHDAMYWYRQDPGQGLRLIYYSQIVNDFQKGDIAEGYSVSREKKESFPLTVTSAQKNPTAFYLCASSRRLPETSDSYEQYFGPGTRLTVT.

Measured by frequency, this clonotype is medium-sized. The V gene is TRBV28, the J gene TRBJ1-6; no DNA is available, so the TRBD1 call from TCRdb remains unchecked. Germline CDR1 MDHEN, CDR2 SYDVKM. The CDR3 has 15 residues. CDR3 in amino acids: CASRFGGGDNSPLHF.

This clonotype is labeled large (0.1 to 1%) based on frequency. This chain connects TRBV24-1 to TRBJ2-3; TCRdb designates TRBD2, a call that cannot be tested without DNA. Germline-derived CDR1 and CDR2 are KGHDR and SFDVKD. The CDR3 totals 15 residues. CDR3: CATSGTSGNTDTQYF.